This T cell receptor beta chain was captured in a study of Graves' ophthalmopathy and Graves' hyperthyroidism. Ophthalmopathy was moderately-to-severely active, CAS at least 3, NOSPECS at least 4, lasting under 3 months. Exclusion criteria comprised other autoimmune diseases, uncontrolled infections, pregnancy or lactation in patients. Amplification of TCR beta CDR3 regions used RNA transcripts. The authors performed first-round RT-PCR with HTBI primers and then a second-round multiplex PCR. TCRdb re-called the multiplex PCR reads through MiXCR, storing one row per CDR3 protein. The data contain some 400,000 distinct CDR3 sequences, 15% to 20% of them singletons. This clonotype was counted many times. Germline CDR1 reads MNHEY; CDR2 reads SVGEGT. The ends were cut back, 6 bases at V and 9 bases at J, with 15 bases in the middle. This CDR3 spans 13 amino acids.

This clonotype originated in a woman aged 18-30 years with Graves' ophthalmopathy. The genes are TRBV6-2 or TRBV6-3 and TRBJ1-5; D is ambiguous. The sequencing sample was made of peripheral blood. The DNA for the CDR3 is TGTGCCAGCAGCCTTGAGGCCGGTCGGCCCCAGCATTTT. Amino acids: CASSLEAGRPQHF.